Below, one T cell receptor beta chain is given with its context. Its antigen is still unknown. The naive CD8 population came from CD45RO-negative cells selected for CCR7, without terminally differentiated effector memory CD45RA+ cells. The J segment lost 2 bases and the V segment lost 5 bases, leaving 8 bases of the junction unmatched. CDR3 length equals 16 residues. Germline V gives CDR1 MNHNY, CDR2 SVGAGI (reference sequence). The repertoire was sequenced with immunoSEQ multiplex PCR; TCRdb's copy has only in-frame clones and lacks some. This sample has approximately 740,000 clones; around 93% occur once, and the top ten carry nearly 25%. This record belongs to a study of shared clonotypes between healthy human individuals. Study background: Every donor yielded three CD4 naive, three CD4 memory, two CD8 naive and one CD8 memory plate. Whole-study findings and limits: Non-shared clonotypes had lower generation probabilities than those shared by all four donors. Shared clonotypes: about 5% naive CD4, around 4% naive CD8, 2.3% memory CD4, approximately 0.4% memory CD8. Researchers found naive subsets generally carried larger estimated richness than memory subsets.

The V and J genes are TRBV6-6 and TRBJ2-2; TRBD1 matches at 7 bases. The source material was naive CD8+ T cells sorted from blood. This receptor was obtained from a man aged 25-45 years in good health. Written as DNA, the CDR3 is TGTGCCAGCAGTCCGGGACAGCCCTCCAACACCGGGGAGCTGTTTTTT. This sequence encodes CASSPGQPSNTGELFF.